Listed here is a single T cell receptor (beta chain). These data come from a study of blood T cell repertoires in COVID-19. Whole-study context: Specimens from acute and convalescent COVID-19 originated in the United States, Italy and Spain. T cells, B-cell-depleted T cells, or PBMCs provided the cDNA or gDNA that served as material.

In the authors' methods: Scientists estimated how many nucleated cells there were by amplifying reference gene primers. The protocol was immunoSEQ multiplex PCR, while the TCRdb copy is restricted to in-frame clones and leaves out a portion. Clone size and V and J calls were adopted from that table, with D and trimming inferred from the DNA. Among about 19,000 clones, around 83% were seen once, and the ten largest hold around a sixth. V lost 6 bases, J lost 5 bases, and 5 bases stayed unmatched. The CDR3 is 13 residues long. The germline gives CDR1 LNHDA, CDR2 SQIVND (reference sequence). The V gene is TRBV19, the J gene TRBJ2-5, with 8 bases aligning to TRBD1. This TCR came from a man between 70 and 80 years old with acute or convalescent COVID-19. The material sequenced was peripheral blood. This chain's CDR3 is CASSRYRGETQYF. The CDR3 region has the DNA TGTGCCAGTAGCCGCTACAGGGGGGAGACCCAGTACTTC.